Each of the 8 T cell receptor beta chains below was sequenced from the same sample in a study of chemoradiotherapy in HPV16-positive cancers. Method: immunoSEQ multiplex PCR; TCRdb's copy keeps in-frame clones and lacks some. The table records roughly 12,000 clones, 70% to 90% of them present only once. Sequenced material: blood, taken from a patient who underwent chemoradiotherapy. These receptors were taken from a human donor with HPV-associated anogenital cancer.

The genes are TRBV2 and TRBJ2-2, with D possibly being TRBD1 or TRBD2 (6 bases each). CDR1 is SNHLY and CDR2 is FYNNEI in the germline V gene. This CDR3 is built from 18 residues. V lost 7 bases to trimming and J lost 2 bases, with 23 bases between them. The CDR3 sequence: CASTEGGPKGGNTGELFF. CDR3 nucleotide sequence: TGTGCCAGCACTGAGGGGGGACCGAAGGGGGGAAACACCGGGGAGCTGTTTTTT.

The chain couples TRBV5-4 to TRBJ1-1; D is unresolved. Trimming left V 1 base short and J 1 base short, with 2 bases between. Germline V gene sequence: CDR1 SGHNT, CDR2 YYREEE (reference sequence). The CDR3 has 12 amino acids. CDR3 coding DNA: TGTGCCAGCAGCTTGCAGAACACTGAAGCTTTCTTT. It specifies CASSLQNTEAFF.

The chain joins TRBV6-5 to TRBJ2-2, with TRBD2 as a possible D gene (5 bases). Trimming shortened V by 4 bases and J by 7 bases, and 13 bases separated the two germline ends. This CDR3 region has 14 residues. CDR1 is MNHEY, CDR2 SVGAGI, per germline. The CDR3 region has the DNA TGTGCCAGCAGTTTCCAGAGCGGAGTCGGGGAGCTGTTTTTT. Its translation: CASSFQSGVGELFF.

This clone has just a few counts. The rearrangement links TRBV7-9 to TRBJ1-1, with D perhaps matching TRBD1 (6 bases). Looked up from germline, CDR1 is SEHNR and CDR2 is FQNEAQ (reference sequence). Between the trimmed V and J ends, which lost 5 bases and 0 bases, there was a span of 10 bases. This CDR3 has 14 residues. DNA for the CDR3: TGTGCCAGCAGCCAGGGACACGTGAACACTGAAGCTTTCTTT. As protein: CASSQGHVNTEAFF.

The rearrangement uses TRBV27 and TRBJ2-1, with unresolved D. V shed 8 bases and J shed 4 bases, with 15 bases lying between them. Germline V CDR1 and CDR2: MNHEY, SMNVEV (reference sequence). The CDR3 length is 14 residues. CDR3: CASRRVIEYNEQFF. The CDR3 coding sequence is TGTGCCAGCCGCCGCGTCATCGAGTACAATGAGCAGTTCTTC.

The genes are TRBV5-4 and TRBJ1-2; TRBD1 is a possible D gene (5 bases). CDR3 length equals 14 residues. Germline-derived CDR1 and CDR2 are SGHNT and YYREEE (reference sequence). Trimming took 4 bases from V and 4 from J, leaving 14 bases between them. In DNA form, the CDR3 reads TGTGCCAGCAGCCGGGGCGGGAGCACCTATGGCTACACCTTC. Translated: CASSRGGSTYGYTF.

This chain joins TRBV7-2 and TRBJ1-5, with D possibly TRBD1 on 6 matching bases. Trimming removed 5 bases from V and 2 bases from J, with 13 bases in between. Germline V CDR1 and CDR2: SGHTA, FQGNSA. There are 15 residues in the CDR3. The CDR3 loop reads CASSGPDSGNQPQHF. DNA for the CDR3: TGTGCCAGCAGCGGGCCGGACAGCGGCAATCAGCCCCAGCATTTT. The full variable domain, in which reference TRBV7-2 and TRBJ1-5 provide the parts outside the CDR3, is GAGVSQSPSNKVTEKGKDVELRCDPISGHTALYWYRQSLGQGLEFLIYFQGNSAPDKSGLPSDRFSAERTGGSVSTLTIQRTQQEDSAVYLCASSGPDSGNQPQHFGDGTRLSIL.

This chain joins TRBV27 and TRBJ1-2, with 9 positions matching TRBD1. The CDR3 totals 12 residues. Germline trimming cut 8 bases from V and 4 bases from J; bases unmatched to any gene: 2. Germline loops: CDR1 MNHEY, CDR2 SMNVEV (reference sequence). DNA of the CDR3: TGTGCCAGCCGGGGACAGGGCTATGGCTACACCTTC. It is translated as CASRGQGYGYTF.